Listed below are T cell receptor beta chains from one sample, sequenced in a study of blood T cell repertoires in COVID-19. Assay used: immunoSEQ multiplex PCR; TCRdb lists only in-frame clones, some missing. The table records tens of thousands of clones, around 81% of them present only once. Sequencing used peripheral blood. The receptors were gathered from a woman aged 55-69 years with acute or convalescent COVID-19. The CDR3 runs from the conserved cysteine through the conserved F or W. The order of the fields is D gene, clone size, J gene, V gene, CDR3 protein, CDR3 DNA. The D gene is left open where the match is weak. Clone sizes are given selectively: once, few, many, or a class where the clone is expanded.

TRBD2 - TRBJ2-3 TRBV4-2 CASSQGTSGSTDTQYF TGTGCCAGCAGCCAAGGGACTAGCGGTTCCACAGATACGCAGTATTTT
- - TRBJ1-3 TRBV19 CASRRMTSGNTIYF TGTGCCAGCCGGCGGATGACCTCTGGAAACACCATATATTTT
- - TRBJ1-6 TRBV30 CAWSVRQGLFNSPLHF TGTGCCTGGAGTGTACGCCAGGGTCTTTTCAATTCACCCCTCCACTTT
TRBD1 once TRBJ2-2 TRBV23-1 CASSHPSTGGAGELFF TGCGCCAGCAGTCATCCCTCGACAGGGGGGGCCGGGGAGCTGTTTTTT
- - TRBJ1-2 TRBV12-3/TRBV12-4 CASRAGMGGYTF TGTGCCAGCAGGGCAGGGATGGGTGGCTACACCTTC
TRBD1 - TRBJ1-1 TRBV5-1 CASSSTGTGERAFF TGCGCCAGCAGCTCTACCGGGACAGGGGAGAGAGCTTTCTTT
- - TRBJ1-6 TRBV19 CASTVGGTSSPLHF TGTGCCAGTACAGTGGGGGGTACGAGTTCACCCCTCCACTTT
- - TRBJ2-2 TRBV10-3 CAISTGTNPPNTGELFF TGTGCCATCAGCACTGGGACAAACCCTCCGAACACCGGGGAGCTGTTTTTT
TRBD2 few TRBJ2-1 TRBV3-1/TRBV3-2 CASSQTGGPSYNEQFF TGTGCCAGCAGCCAAACGGGGGGGCCTTCCTACAATGAGCAGTTCTTC
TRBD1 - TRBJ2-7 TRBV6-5 CATVAGTGGNEQYF TGTGCCACCGTGGCCGGGACAGGGGGCAACGAGCAGTACTTC